The next 8 T cell receptor beta chains were all read from a single sample in a study of blood T cell repertoires in COVID-19. Clones were sequenced by immunoSEQ multiplex PCR, and TCRdb holds only the in-frame ones, with some missing. The sample has about 260,000 clones; around 90% are singletons. The sequenced sample was peripheral blood. These receptors originate from a person aged 18 to 30 with COVID-19, enrolled during active disease.

V usage is TRBV14 and J usage is TRBJ1-2, with D maybe TRBD1 (6 bases). There are 13 residues in the CDR3. Trimming took 4 bases from V and 4 from J, leaving 10 bases between them. The germline V gene has CDR1 SGHDN and CDR2 FVKESK. The CDR3 DNA follows: TGTGCCAGCAGCCCAGGGGTTTCCTATGGCTACACCTTC. Its protein is CASSPGVSYGYTF.

This chain uses TRBV3-1 (or the pseudogene TRBV3-2) with TRBJ2-5, with unresolved D. CDR3 size: 15 residues. Between the trimmed V and J ends, which lost 5 bases and 0 bases, there was a span of 13 bases. Germline V gene lookup returns CDR1 LGHDT and CDR2 YNNKEL (reference sequence). CDR3 sequence (DNA): TGTGCCAGCAGCTTTAGCACCTCGTACCAAGAGACCCAGTACTTC. It specifies CASSFSTSYQETQYF.

The rearrangement links TRBV5-1 to TRBJ1-6; possible D gene TRBD1, 6 bases. CDR1 is SGHRS, CDR2 YFSETQ, per germline. This CDR3 comprises 15 residues. Between the trimmed V and J ends, which lost 0 bases and 7 bases, there was a span of 11 bases. The CDR3 sequence: CASSLVRGLNSPLHF. For the CDR3, the DNA is TGCGCCAGCAGCTTGGTCAGGGGCCTCAATTCACCCCTCCACTTT.

V gene TRBV5-5 combines with J gene TRBJ2-6; tentative D call: TRBD1 (6 bases). This CDR3 is built from 18 residues. The germline CDR1 and CDR2 sequences are SGHKS and YYEKEE (reference sequence). The V end was cut by 0 bases, the J end by 0 bases, with 13 bases between. CDR3 residues: CASSLVRQASSGANVLTF. In nucleotides, the CDR3 is TGTGCCAGCAGCTTGGTAAGACAGGCCAGCTCTGGGGCCAACGTCCTGACTTTC.

The chain joins TRBV19 to TRBJ1-5; 8 nucleotides agree with TRBD1. The CDR3 runs 14 residues. Trimming removed 8 bases from V and 4 bases from J; junction bases left unmatched: 7. The germline CDR1 and CDR2 sequences are LNHDA and SQIVND (reference sequence). The CDR3 is CASSGTGGNQPQHF. Written as DNA, the CDR3 is TGTGCCAGTTCCGGGACAGGAGGAAATCAGCCCCAGCATTTT.

CDR3 sequence (DNA): TGTGCCAGCAGTTCCCCCCCGGGAGGGTCAAGCACAGATACGCAGTATTTT. This translates into CASSSPPGGSSTDTQYF. The chain recombines TRBV6-2 or TRBV6-3 with TRBJ2-3; TRBD2 matches 8 bases. CDR1 is MNHEY and CDR2 is SVGEGT in the germline V gene. The length of the CDR3 is 17 residues. Losses at the gene ends were 4 bases for V and 0 bases for J; bases not matched to a gene: 9.

The rearrangement links TRBV10-3 to TRBJ1-3, with D unresolved. The CDR3 covers 13 residues. Trimming took 4 bases from V and 1 from J, leaving 5 bases between them. Germline V gives CDR1 ENHRY, CDR2 SYGVKD. In DNA, the CDR3 is TGTGCCATCAGTGTTCTTTCTGGAAACACCATATATTTT. Protein: CAISVLSGNTIYF.

The V call is TRBV6-2 or TRBV6-3, the J call TRBJ1-2, with TRBD1 matching 10 bases. CDR1 and CDR2 (germline): MNHEY, SVGEGT. The J segment lost 5 bases and the V segment lost 2 bases, leaving 11 bases of the junction unmatched. The CDR3 has 17 residues. The CDR3 is CASSYPRLPGQGYGYTF. The CDR3 nucleotides are TGTGCCAGCAGTTACCCGCGTCTACCGGGACAGGGGTATGGCTACACCTTC.